This T cell receptor (beta chain) was found in a study of metastatic and nonmetastatic thyroid tumors. The overall study: Thyroid patients, malignant and benign, had repertoires compared across blood and tumor or nodule tissue. Study-level results: Across blood and tumor, TCR beta diversity in malignant thyroid tumors was reportedly significantly higher than in benign nodules.

By sample share, this clone is medium-sized. Its antigen is currently unknown. Until they underwent thyroid surgery, no patient had received any treatment. The CDR3 consists of 14 residues. Germline V gene sequence: CDR1 DFQATT, CDR2 SNEGSKA (reference sequence). V lost 2 bases to trimming and J lost 6 bases, with 16 bases between them. In the authors' methods: Construction of a distant-metastasis classifier for papillary thyroid cancer relied on CDR3 differences across clinicopathological groups. MiXCR re-clonotyped the PCR reads for TCRdb. Here the V and J calls rest on TCRdb's processing, not on the authors' analysis. This repertoire shows under 20,000 clones, 20% to 30% found once; its top ten account for approximately 11%.

The material sequenced was blood. The gene calls are TRBV20-1 and TRBJ1-1; no clear D gene. This receptor was identified in a male donor with papillary thyroid cancer or a benign thyroid nodule (not recorded which). Some clones in this sample may be carry-over from other donors' samples. The CDR3 DNA follows: TGCAGTGCTAGAATGCGGGGATTCGGGCCTGAAGCTTTCTTT. Translated: CSARMRGFGPEAFF.